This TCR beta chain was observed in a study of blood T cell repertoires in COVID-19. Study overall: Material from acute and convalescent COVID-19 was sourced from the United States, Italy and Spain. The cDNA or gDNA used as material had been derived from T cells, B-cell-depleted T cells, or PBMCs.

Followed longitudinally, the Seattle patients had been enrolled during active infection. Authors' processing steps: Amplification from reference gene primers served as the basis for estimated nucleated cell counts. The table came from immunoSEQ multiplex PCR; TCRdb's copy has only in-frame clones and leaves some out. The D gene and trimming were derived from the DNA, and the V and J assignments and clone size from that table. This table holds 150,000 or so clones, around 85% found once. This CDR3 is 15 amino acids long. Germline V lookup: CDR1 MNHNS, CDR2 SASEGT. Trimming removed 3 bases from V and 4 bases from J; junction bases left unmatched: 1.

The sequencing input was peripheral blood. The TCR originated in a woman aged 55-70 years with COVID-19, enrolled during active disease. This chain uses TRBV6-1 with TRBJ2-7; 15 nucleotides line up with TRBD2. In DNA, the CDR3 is TGTGCCAGCAGTGAGGGACTAGCGGGGGGTTACGAGCAGTACTTC. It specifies CASSEGLAGGYEQYF.